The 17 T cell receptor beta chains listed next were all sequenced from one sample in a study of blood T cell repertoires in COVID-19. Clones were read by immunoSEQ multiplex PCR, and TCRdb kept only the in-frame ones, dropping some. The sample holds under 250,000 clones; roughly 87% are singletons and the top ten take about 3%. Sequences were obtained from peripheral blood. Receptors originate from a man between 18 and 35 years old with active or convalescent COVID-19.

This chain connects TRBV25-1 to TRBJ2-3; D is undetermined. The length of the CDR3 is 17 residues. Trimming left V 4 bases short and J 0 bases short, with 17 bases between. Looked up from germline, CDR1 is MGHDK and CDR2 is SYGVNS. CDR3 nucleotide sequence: TGTGCCAGCAGTGGTCTACTCAGGTATTCTAGCACAGATACGCAGTATTTT. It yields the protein CASSGLLRYSSTDTQYF. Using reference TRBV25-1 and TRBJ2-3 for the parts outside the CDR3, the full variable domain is EADIYQTPRYLVIGTGKKITLECSQTMGHDKMYWYQQDPGMELHLIHYSYGVNSTEKGDLSSESTVSRIRTEHFPLTLESARPSHTSQYLCASSGLLRYSSTDTQYFGPGTRLTVL.

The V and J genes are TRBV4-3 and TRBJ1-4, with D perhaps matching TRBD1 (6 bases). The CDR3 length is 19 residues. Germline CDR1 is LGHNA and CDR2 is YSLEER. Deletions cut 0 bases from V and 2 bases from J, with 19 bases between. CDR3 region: CASSQDKAGGGGTNEKLFF. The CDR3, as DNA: TGCGCCAGCAGCCAAGATAAGGCGGGGGGCGGAGGTACTAATGAAAAACTGTTTTTT.

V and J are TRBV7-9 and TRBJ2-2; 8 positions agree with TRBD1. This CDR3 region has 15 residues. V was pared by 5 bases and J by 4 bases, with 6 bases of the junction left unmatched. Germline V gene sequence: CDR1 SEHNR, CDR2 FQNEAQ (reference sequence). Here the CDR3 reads CASSQSGQGTGELFF. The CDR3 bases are TGTGCCAGCAGCCAATCCGGACAGGGCACCGGGGAGCTGTTTTTT.

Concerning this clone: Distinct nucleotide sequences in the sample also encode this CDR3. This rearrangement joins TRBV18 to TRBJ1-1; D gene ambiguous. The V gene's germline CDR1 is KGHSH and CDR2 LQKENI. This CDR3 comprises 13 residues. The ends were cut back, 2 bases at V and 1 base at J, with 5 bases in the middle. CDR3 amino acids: CASSPTGNTEAFF. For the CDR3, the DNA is TGTGCCAGCTCACCAACGGGGAACACTGAAGCTTTCTTT.

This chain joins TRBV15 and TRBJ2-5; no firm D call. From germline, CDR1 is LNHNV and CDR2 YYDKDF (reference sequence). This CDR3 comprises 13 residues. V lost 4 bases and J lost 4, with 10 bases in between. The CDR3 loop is CATSNWALETQYF. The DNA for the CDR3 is TGTGCCACCAGCAATTGGGCCCTAGAGACCCAGTACTTC.

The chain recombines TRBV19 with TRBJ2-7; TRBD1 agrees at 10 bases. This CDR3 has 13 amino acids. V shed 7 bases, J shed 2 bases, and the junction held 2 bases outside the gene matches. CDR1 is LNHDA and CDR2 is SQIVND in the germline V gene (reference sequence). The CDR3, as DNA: TGTGCCAGTATGGGGACAGGGGCCTACGAGCAGTACTTC. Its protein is CASMGTGAYEQYF.

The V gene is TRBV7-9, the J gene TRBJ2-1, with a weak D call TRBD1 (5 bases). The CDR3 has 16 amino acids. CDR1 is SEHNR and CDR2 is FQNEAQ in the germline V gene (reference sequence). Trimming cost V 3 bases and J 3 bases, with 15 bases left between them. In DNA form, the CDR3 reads TGTGCCAGCAGCTTTCTAGGACACTCGGGCTACAATGAGCAGTTCTTC. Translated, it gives CASSFLGHSGYNEQFF.

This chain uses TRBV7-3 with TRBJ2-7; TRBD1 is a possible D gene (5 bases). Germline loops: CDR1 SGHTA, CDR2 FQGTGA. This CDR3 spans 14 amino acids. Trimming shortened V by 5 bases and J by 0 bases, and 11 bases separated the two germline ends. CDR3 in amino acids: CASSPQGSSYEQYF. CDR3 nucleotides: TGTGCCAGCAGCCCCCAGGGAAGCTCCTACGAGCAGTACTTC.

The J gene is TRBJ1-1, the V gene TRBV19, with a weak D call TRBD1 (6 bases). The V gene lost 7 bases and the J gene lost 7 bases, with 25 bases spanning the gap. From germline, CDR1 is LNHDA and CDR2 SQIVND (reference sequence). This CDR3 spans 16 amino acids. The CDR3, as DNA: TGTGCCAGTACCCCTCCCGCCGGGCAGGGGAAATATGAAGCTTTCTTT. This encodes CASTPPAGQGKYEAFF.

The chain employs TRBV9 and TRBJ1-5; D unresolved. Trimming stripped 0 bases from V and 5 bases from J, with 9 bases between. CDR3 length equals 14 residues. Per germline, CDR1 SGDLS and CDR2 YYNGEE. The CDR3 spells CASSVAPVDQPQHF. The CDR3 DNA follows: TGTGCCAGCAGCGTAGCCCCCGTCGATCAGCCCCAGCATTTT.

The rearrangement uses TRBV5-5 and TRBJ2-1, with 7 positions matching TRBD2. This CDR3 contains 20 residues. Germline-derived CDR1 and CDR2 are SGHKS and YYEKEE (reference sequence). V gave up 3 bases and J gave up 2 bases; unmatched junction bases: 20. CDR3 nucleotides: TGTGCCAGCAGCTCAAAATTAGCGGGCAGAATTGTACCTACCTACAATGAGCAGTTCTTC. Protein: CASSSKLAGRIVPTYNEQFF.

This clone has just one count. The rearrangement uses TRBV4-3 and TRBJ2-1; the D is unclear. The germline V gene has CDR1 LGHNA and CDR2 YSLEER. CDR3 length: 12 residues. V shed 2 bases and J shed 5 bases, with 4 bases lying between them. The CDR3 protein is CASSQNNNEQFF. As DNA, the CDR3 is TGCGCCAGCAGCCAAAACAACAATGAGCAGTTCTTC.

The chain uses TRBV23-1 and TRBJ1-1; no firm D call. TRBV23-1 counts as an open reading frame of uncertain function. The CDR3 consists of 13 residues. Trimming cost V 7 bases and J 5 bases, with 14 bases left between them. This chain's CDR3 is CASILGNRTEAFF. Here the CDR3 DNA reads TGCGCCAGCATCCTGGGCAACCGGACTGAAGCTTTCTTT.

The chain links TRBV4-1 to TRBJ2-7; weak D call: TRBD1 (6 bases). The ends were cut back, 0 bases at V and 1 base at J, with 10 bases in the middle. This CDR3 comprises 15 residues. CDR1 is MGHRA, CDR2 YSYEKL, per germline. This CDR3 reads CASSQDRGWSYEQYF. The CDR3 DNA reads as TGCGCCAGCAGCCAAGACAGGGGTTGGTCCTACGAGCAGTACTTC.

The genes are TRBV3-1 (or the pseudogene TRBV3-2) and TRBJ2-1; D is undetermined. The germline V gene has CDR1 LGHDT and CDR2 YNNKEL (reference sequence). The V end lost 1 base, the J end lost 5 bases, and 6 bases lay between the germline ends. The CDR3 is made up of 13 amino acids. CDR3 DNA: TGTGCCAGCAGCCAAGGGCAGAACAATGAGCAGTTCTTC. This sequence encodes CASSQGQNNEQFF.

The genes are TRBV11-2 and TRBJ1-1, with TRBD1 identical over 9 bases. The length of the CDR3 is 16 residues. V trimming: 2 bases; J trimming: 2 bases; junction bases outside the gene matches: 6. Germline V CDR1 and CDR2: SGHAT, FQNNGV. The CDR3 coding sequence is TGTGCCAGCAGCTTACAACCGGGACAGGGTAACACTGAAGCTTTCTTT. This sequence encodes CASSLQPGQGNTEAFF.

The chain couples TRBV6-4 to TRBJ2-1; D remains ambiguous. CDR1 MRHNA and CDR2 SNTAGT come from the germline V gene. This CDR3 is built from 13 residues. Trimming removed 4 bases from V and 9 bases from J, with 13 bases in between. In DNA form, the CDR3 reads TGTGCCAGCAGTGTTAATGAAAGGAGTGAGCAGTTCTTC. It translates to CASSVNERSEQFF.